Following are 3 T cell receptor beta chains from one sample sequenced in a study of cytomegalovirus exposure and HLA in healthy donors. PCR employed 60 Vbeta and 13 Jbeta primers. The repertoire was sequenced with immunoSEQ multiplex PCR; TCRdb's copy has only in-frame clones and lacks some. Seen here are approximately 180,000 clones, approximately 80% observed once, and the top ten hold 0.9% to 1.2%. Input material: PBMCs. The source of these receptors is a woman aged 40 to 50 in good health and CMV-seronegative.

The gene calls are TRBV11-2 and TRBJ2-4; tentative D call: TRBD1 (5 bases). V was cut by 1 base and J by 7 bases, with 11 bases left in between. Germline CDR1 is SGHAT and CDR2 is FQNNGV. There are 14 residues in the CDR3. The CDR3 region is CASSLGAGLNIQYF. CDR3 bases: TGTGCCAGCAGCTTAGGGGCAGGGTTGAACATTCAGTACTTC.

V and J are TRBV10-3 and TRBJ2-5; the D is unclear. Deletions cut 0 bases from V and 5 bases from J, with 7 bases between. This CDR3 region has 13 residues. Per the germline V gene, CDR1 is ENHRY and CDR2 is SYGVKD. CDR3 protein: CAISESTGETQYF. DNA of the CDR3: TGTGCCATCAGTGAGTCGACCGGGGAGACCCAGTACTTC.

This clone has only one observation. The J gene is TRBJ2-7, the V gene TRBV2; tentatively, D is TRBD2 (6 bases). CDR1 is SNHLY, CDR2 FYNNEI, per germline. Trimming shortened V by 6 bases and J by 1 base, and 10 bases separated the two germline ends. CDR3 size: 13 residues. This CDR3 reads CASSLEGSYEQYV. CDR3 DNA sequence: TGTGCCAGCAGCCTGGAGGGATCCTACGAGCAGTACGTC.